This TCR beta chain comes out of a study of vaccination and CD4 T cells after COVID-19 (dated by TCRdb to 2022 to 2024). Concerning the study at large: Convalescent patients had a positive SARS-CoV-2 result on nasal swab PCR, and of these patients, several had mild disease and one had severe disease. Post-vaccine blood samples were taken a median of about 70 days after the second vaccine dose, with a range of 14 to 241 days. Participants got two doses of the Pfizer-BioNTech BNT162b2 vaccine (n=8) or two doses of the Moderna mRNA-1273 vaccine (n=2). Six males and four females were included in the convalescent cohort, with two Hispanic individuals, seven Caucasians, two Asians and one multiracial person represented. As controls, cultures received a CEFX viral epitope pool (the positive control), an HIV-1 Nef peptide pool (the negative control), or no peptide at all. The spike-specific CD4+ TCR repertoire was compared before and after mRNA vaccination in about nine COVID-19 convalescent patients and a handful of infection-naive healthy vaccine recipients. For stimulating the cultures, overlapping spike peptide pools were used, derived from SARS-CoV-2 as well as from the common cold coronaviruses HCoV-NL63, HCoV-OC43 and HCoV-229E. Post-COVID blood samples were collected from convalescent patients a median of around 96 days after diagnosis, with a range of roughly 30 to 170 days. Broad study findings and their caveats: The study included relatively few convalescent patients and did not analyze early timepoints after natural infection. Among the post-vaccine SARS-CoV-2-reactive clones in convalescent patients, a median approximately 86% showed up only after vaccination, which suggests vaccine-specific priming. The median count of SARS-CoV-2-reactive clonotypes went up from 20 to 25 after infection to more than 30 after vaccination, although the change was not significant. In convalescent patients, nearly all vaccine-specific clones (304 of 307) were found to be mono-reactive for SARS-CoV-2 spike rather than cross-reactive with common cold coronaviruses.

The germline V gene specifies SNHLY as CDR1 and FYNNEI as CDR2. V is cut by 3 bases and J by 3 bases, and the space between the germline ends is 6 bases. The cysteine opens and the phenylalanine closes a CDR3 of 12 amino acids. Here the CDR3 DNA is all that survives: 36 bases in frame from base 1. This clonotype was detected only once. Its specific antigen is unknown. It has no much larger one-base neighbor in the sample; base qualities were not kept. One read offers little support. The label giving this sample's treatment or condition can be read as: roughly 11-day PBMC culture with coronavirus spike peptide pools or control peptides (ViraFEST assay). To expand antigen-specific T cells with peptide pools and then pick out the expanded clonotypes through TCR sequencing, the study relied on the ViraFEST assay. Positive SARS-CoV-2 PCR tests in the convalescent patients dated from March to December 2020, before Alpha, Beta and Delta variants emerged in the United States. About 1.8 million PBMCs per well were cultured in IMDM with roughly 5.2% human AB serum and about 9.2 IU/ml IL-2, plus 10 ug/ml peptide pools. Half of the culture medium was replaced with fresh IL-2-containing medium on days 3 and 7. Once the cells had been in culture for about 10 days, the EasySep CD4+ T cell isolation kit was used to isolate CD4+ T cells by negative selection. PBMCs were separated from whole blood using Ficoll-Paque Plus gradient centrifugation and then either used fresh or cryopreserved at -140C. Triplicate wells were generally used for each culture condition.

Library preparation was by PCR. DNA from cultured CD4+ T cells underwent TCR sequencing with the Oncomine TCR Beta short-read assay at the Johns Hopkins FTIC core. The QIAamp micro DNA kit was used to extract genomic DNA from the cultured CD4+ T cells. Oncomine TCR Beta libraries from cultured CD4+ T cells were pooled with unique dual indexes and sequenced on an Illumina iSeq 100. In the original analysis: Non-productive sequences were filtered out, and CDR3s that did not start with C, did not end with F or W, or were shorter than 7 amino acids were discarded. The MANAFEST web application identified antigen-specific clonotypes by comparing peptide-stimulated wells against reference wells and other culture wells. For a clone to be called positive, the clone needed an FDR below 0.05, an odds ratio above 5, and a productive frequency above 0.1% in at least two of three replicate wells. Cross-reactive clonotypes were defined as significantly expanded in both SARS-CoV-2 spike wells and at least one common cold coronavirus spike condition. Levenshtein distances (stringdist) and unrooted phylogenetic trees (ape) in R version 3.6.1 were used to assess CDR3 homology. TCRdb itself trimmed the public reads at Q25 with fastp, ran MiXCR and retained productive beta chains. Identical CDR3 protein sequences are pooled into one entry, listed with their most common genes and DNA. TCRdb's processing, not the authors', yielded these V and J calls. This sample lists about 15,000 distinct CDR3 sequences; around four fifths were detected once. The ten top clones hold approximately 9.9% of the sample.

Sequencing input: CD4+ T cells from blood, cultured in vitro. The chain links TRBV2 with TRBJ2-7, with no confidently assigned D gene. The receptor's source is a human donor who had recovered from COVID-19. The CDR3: CASSDKGYEQYF. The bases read TGTGCCAGCAGTGATAAGGGCTACGAGCAGTACTTC.